The 32 T cell receptor beta chains reported below all come from one sample, sequenced in a study of shared clonotypes between healthy human individuals. Method: immunoSEQ multiplex PCR; TCRdb's copy keeps in-frame clones and lacks some. This sample has roughly 2 million clones; approximately 96% occur once, and the top ten carry 0.13%. Sequenced sample: naive CD4+ T cells sorted from blood. Noted subset: CD45RA+ positively selected. Receptor source: a young man in good health.

The V call is TRBV11-2, the J call TRBJ2-1, with D perhaps matching TRBD1 (6 bases). The CDR3 has 16 amino acids. Germline V gene lookup returns CDR1 SGHAT and CDR2 FQNNGV. V lost 4 bases and J 0 bases, leaving 13 bases between the germline ends. The CDR3 region is CASSSLTGGSYNEQFF. For the CDR3, the DNA is TGTGCCAGCAGCTCCCTGACAGGTGGCTCCTACAATGAGCAGTTCTTC.

The chain has TRBV30 and TRBJ1-2, with TRBD1 as a possible D gene (5 bases). The CDR3 is made up of 14 amino acids. Trimming pared 4 bases from V and 6 bases from J, leaving 18 bases between. The germline V gene encodes CDR1 GTSNPN and CDR2 SVGIG (reference sequence). The CDR3 loop is CAWIGAGLGDGYTF. In DNA, the CDR3 is TGTGCCTGGATAGGGGCAGGCCTAGGGGATGGCTACACCTTC.

In this sample, this clone turned up once. The genes are TRBV4-1 and TRBJ1-5, with a tentative D call TRBD1 (5 bases). The CDR3 covers 14 residues. The germline gives CDR1 MGHRA, CDR2 YSYEKL. The V end lost 2 bases, the J end lost 4 bases, and 9 bases lay between the germline ends. This CDR3 is CASSQTDRNQPQHF. The CDR3 region has the DNA TGCGCCAGCAGCCAAACTGACAGAAATCAGCCCCAGCATTTT.

This chain links TRBV7-3 with TRBJ2-5; no definite D call. The germline V gene has CDR1 SGHTA and CDR2 FQGTGA. Trimming stripped 1 base from V and 1 base from J, with 4 bases between. The length of the CDR3 is 13 residues. The CDR3 nucleotides read TGTGCCAGCAGCTTAAGAGTCCAAGAGACCCAGTACTTC. This translates into CASSLRVQETQYF. The full variable domain, rest sourced from reference TRBV7-3 and TRBJ2-5, is GAGVSQTPSNKVTEKGKYVELRCDPISGHTALYWYRQSLGQGPEFLIYFQGTGAADDSGLPNDRFFAVRPEGSVSTLKIQRTERGDSAVYLCASSLRVQETQYFGPGTRLLVL.

The gene calls are TRBV5-1 and TRBJ1-5, with 8 positions matching TRBD1. Germline loops: CDR1 SGHRS, CDR2 YFSETQ. After removal of 0 bases from V and 6 bases from J, the junction contained 8 bases not matched to a gene. The CDR3 extends over 16 amino acids. Written as DNA, the CDR3 is TGCGCCAGCAGCTTGGGCGGGACAGGATTGGGTCAGCCCCAGCATTTT. This sequence encodes CASSLGGTGLGQPQHF.

This chain connects TRBV6-6 to TRBJ2-7; 10 bases agree with TRBD2. The CDR3 sequence is 15 residues long. The V gene end was trimmed by 7 bases and the J gene end by 1 base; junction bases not matched to a gene: 7. Looked up from germline, CDR1 is MNHNY and CDR2 is SVGAGI (reference sequence). CDR3 sequence reads: CASILRLAGSYEQYF. DNA of the CDR3: TGTGCCAGCATTCTCAGACTAGCGGGTTCCTACGAGCAGTACTTC.

The CDR3 DNA reads as TGTGCCAGCAGTCCGGGAACCAGAATTACGGGGGAGCTGTTTTTT. Protein: CASSPGTRITGELFF. The chain employs TRBV6-1 and TRBJ2-2; tentative D call: TRBD2 (5 bases). The V gene lost 5 bases and the J gene lost 8 bases, with 18 bases spanning the gap. CDR1 and CDR2 from the germline V gene are MNHNS and SASEGT. This CDR3 spans 15 amino acids.

The chain combines TRBV6-5 with TRBJ2-7; 8 bases align to TRBD1. The CDR3 loop spans 14 amino acids. Germline CDR1 is MNHEY and CDR2 is SVGAGI. The J segment lost 4 bases and the V segment lost 6 bases, leaving 8 bases of the junction unmatched. The CDR3 loop reads CASRGAQGAYEQYF. DNA of the CDR3: TGTGCCAGCAGAGGGGCCCAGGGGGCGTACGAGCAGTACTTC.

This clone was detected only once. This chain uses TRBV6-4 with TRBJ1-6; D is undetermined. Germline V gene sequence: CDR1 MRHNA, CDR2 SNTAGT. V lost 2 bases, J lost 9 bases, and 14 bases lay in between. CDR3 length: 15 residues. In DNA, the CDR3 is TGTGCCAGCAGTGACGAGGGATCGGGGATTTCACCCCTCCACTTT. It codes for CASSDEGSGISPLHF.

V gene TRBV6-1 combines with J gene TRBJ2-5; D unresolved. Per germline, CDR1 MNHNS and CDR2 SASEGT. Trimming cost V 11 bases and J 1 base, with 8 bases left between them. The CDR3 consists of 11 residues. The CDR3 is CAHTGQETQYF. CDR3 DNA: TGTGCCCACACCGGCCAAGAGACCCAGTACTTC.

The chain has TRBV30 and TRBJ2-6; D gene unclear. V shed 2 bases and J shed 0 bases, with 8 bases lying between them. This CDR3 has 15 residues. Germline assignment: CDR1 GTSNPN and CDR2 SVGIG (reference sequence). CDR3 sequence reads: CAWSSGGSGANVLTF. The CDR3 DNA reads TGTGCCTGGAGTTCTGGCGGCTCTGGGGCCAACGTCCTGACTTTC.

The rearrangement uses TRBV6-5 and TRBJ2-7; a possible D gene is TRBD2 (5 bases). The CDR3 contains 13 residues. With 6 bases removed from V and 3 bases from J, the gap between germline ends came to 12 bases. CDR1 is MNHEY, CDR2 SVGAGI, per germline. CDR3 sequence reads: CASRSPRGYEQYF. CDR3 DNA sequence: TGTGCCAGCAGGTCCCCCCGGGGCTACGAGCAGTACTTC.

This chain links TRBV6-5 with TRBJ2-3; no reliable D call. The length of the CDR3 is 12 residues. CDR1 MNHEY and CDR2 SVGAGI come from the germline V gene. The ends were cut back, 6 bases at V and 2 bases at J, with 6 bases in the middle. The DNA for the CDR3 is TGTGCCAGCAGCACAGACACAGATACGCAGTATTTT. The encoded protein is CASSTDTDTQYF.

The V call is TRBV7-9, the J call TRBJ2-2; D is undetermined. CDR1 is SEHNR, CDR2 FQNEAQ, per germline (reference sequence). The V end was cut by 0 bases, the J end by 6 bases, with 11 bases between. This CDR3 has 15 residues. In DNA form, the CDR3 reads TGTGCCAGCAGCTTAGCGATGGTGGGATCCGGGGAGCTGTTTTTT. It yields the protein CASSLAMVGSGELFF.

This chain's CDR3 is CAWSGQGWYGYTF. The DNA for the CDR3 is TGTGCCTGGAGCGGACAGGGTTGGTATGGCTACACCTTC. The rearrangement joins TRBV30 to TRBJ1-2, with 8 positions matching TRBD1. V dropped 3 bases and J dropped 5; count of bases not matched to a gene: 5. CDR1 GTSNPN and CDR2 SVGIG come from the germline V gene (reference sequence). The CDR3 has 13 residues.

The gene calls are TRBV6-1 and TRBJ2-7; possible D gene TRBD2, 6 bases. V gave up 4 bases and J gave up 4 bases, with 20 bases separating them. Germline-derived CDR1 and CDR2 are MNHNS and SASEGT. This CDR3 has 16 amino acids. The CDR3 DNA sequence: TGTGCCAGCAGTGGGTTAACACCGGGGGTTCCTTACGAGCAGTACTTC. Translating it yields CASSGLTPGVPYEQYF.

The rearrangement uses TRBV4-1 and TRBJ2-4; D not resolved. Germline assignment: CDR1 MGHRA and CDR2 YSYEKL. V was cut by 4 bases and J by 8 bases, with 24 bases left in between. This CDR3 has 17 amino acids. CDR3 region: CASSPRKLGGEDDIQYF. The CDR3, as DNA: TGCGCCAGCAGCCCTAGGAAATTGGGCGGTGAGGATGACATTCAGTACTTC.

For this clone: Within the sample, other DNA sequences also encode this same CDR3. The gene calls are TRBV7-8 and TRBJ1-1; unclear D gene. The CDR3 runs to 12 residues. V lost 3 bases, J lost 5 bases, and 7 bases lay in between. The germline V gene encodes CDR1 SGHVS and CDR2 FQNEAQ. CDR3 in DNA: TGTGCCAGCAGCTTGAGGGAAACTGAAGCTTTCTTT. Its protein product is CASSLRETEAFF.

Notes on this clone: Other DNA sequences in the sample encode the same CDR3. V gene TRBV5-1 combines with J gene TRBJ2-2; tentative D call: TRBD1 (5 bases). V was clipped by 0 bases and J by 6 bases, with 6 bases between them. The CDR3 extends over 13 amino acids. From germline, CDR1 is SGHRS and CDR2 YFSETQ. The CDR3 here is CASSLAGPGELFF. DNA of the CDR3: TGCGCCAGCAGCTTGGCAGGGCCCGGGGAGCTGTTTTTT. Full variable domain (remainder filled in from reference TRBV5-1 and TRBJ2-2): KAGVTQTPRYLIKTRGQQVTLSCSPISGHRSVSWYQQTPGQGLQFLFEYFSETQRNKGNFPGRFSGRQFSNSRSEMNVSTLELGDSALYLCASSLAGPGELFFGEGSRLTVL.

The chain has TRBV27 and TRBJ2-2, with D maybe TRBD1 (5 bases). Germline lookup yields CDR1 MNHEY and CDR2 SMNVEV (reference sequence). V was clipped by 1 base and J by 4 bases, with 10 bases between them. This CDR3 contains 15 residues. The CDR3 reads CASSLYRGGTGELFF. The CDR3 DNA follows: TGTGCCAGCAGTTTATATAGGGGTGGCACCGGGGAGCTGTTTTTT.

The chain uses TRBV5-1 and TRBJ1-6; D is undetermined. V dropped 1 base and J dropped 0 bases, with 14 bases sitting between them. CDR1 and CDR2 (germline): SGHRS, YFSETQ. The CDR3 runs 18 residues. The CDR3 region is CASSLSGSSSSYNSPLHF. The CDR3 coding sequence is TGCGCCAGCAGCTTGTCGGGCAGTTCGAGCTCCTATAATTCACCCCTCCACTTT.

The gene calls are TRBV20-1 and TRBJ1-1, with no clear D. Trimming took 1 base from V and 11 from J, leaving 11 bases between them. This CDR3 region has 11 residues. CDR1 is DFQATT and CDR2 is SNEGSKA in the germline V gene (reference sequence). CDR3 bases: TGCAGTGCTAGAGCTGTTTCTGGGGCTTTCTTT. Amino acids: CSARAVSGAFF.

The rearrangement links TRBV7-2 to TRBJ2-3; 8 nucleotides align to TRBD1. Trimming cost V 7 bases and J 3 bases; bases outside gene matches: 6. Per germline, CDR1 SGHTA and CDR2 FQGNSA. The CDR3 runs to 14 residues. DNA for the CDR3: TGTGCCAGCACGCAGGGGGCATGGACAGATACGCAGTATTTT. Its protein is CASTQGAWTDTQYF.

This clone has only one observation. J is TRBJ1-1 and V is TRBV6-6, with D unresolved. V shed 6 bases and J shed 1 base, with 12 bases lying between them. CDR3 length: 14 residues. Germline V gene data show CDR1 as MNHNY and CDR2 as SVGAGI (reference sequence). The chain's CDR3 is CASSLGRQNTEAFF. The CDR3 DNA follows: TGTGCCAGCAGCCTTGGACGGCAGAACACTGAAGCTTTCTTT.

The chain couples TRBV28 to TRBJ1-5; unclear D gene. Trimming pared 6 bases from V and 4 bases from J, leaving 7 bases between. This CDR3 contains 12 residues. Germline CDR1 is MDHEN and CDR2 is SYDVKM. The CDR3 DNA follows: TGTGCCAGCAGCGGGAGAAATCAGCCCCAGCATTTT. It is translated as CASSGRNQPQHF. Filled out from reference TRBV28 and TRBJ1-5, the complete variable domain reads DVKVTQSSRYLVKRTGEKVFLECVQDMDHENMFWYRQDPGLGLRLIYFSYDVKMKEKGDIPEGYSVSREKKERFSLILESASTNQTSMYLCASSGRNQPQHFGDGTRLSIL.

In nucleotides, the CDR3 is TGTGCCAGCAGTGACGAAGTGAACACCGGGGAGCTGTTTTTT. This gives the protein CASSDEVNTGELFF. The chain employs TRBV6-4 and TRBJ2-2; D gene ambiguous. Trimming took off 2 bases at V and 1 base at J, with 5 bases between the two ends. The CDR3 consists of 14 residues. In germline, CDR1 is MRHNA, CDR2 SNTAGT.

The gene calls are TRBV28 and TRBJ1-6; D gene uncertain. V was pared by 6 bases and J by 0 bases, with 6 bases between. The CDR3 length is 14 residues. Germline-derived CDR1 and CDR2 are MDHEN and SYDVKM. The CDR3, as DNA: TGTGCCAGCAGACAAAGCTCCTATAATTCACCCCTCCACTTT. Its translation: CASRQSSYNSPLHF.

The chain joins TRBV4-1 to TRBJ2-1, with D maybe TRBD2 (6 bases). From germline, CDR1 is MGHRA and CDR2 YSYEKL. Trimming removed 2 bases at V and 7 bases at J, with 15 bases between. This CDR3 is built from 15 residues. This CDR3 reads CASSQWGEIYNEQFF. CDR3 nucleotide sequence: TGCGCCAGCAGCCAATGGGGGGAAATCTATAATGAGCAGTTCTTC.

This clone is a singleton in its sample. The V gene is TRBV4-1, the J gene TRBJ2-3; TRBD2 matches 15 bases. Germline V gene lookup returns CDR1 MGHRA and CDR2 YSYEKL. The CDR3 sequence is 20 residues long. The ends lost 0 bases at V and 4 bases at J; junction bases unmatched: 11. DNA of the CDR3: TGCGCCAGCAGCCAAGATCCCCCGGGACTAGCGGGGGGAATATCAGATACGCAGTATTTT. The encoded protein is CASSQDPPGLAGGISDTQYF.

The chain's CDR3 is CASSPNRQPFTDTQYF. The CDR3, as DNA: TGTGCCAGCAGCCCTAACAGACAGCCCTTCACAGATACGCAGTATTTT. V and J are TRBV9 and TRBJ2-3; D is possibly TRBD1 (5 bases). V was clipped by 4 bases and J by 2 bases, with 17 bases between them. The CDR3 spans 16 residues. The V gene's germline CDR1 is SGDLS and CDR2 YYNGEE. Supplemented by reference TRBV9 and TRBJ2-3, the full variable domain reads DSGVTQTPKHLITATGQRVTLRCSPRSGDLSVYWYQQSLDQGLQFLIQYYNGEERAKGNILERFSAQQFPDLHSELNLSSLELGDSALYFCASSPNRQPFTDTQYFGPGTRLTVL.

This rearrangement joins TRBV2 to TRBJ2-1, with D possibly being TRBD1 (6 bases). CDR1 is SNHLY and CDR2 is FYNNEI in the germline V gene. This CDR3 contains 14 residues. V lost 4 bases and J lost 6, with 13 bases in between. DNA for the CDR3: TGTGCCAGCAGTGCCACAGGGTGGGGCAATGAGCAGTTCTTC. Encoded protein: CASSATGWGNEQFF.

With regard to this clone: This same CDR3 is encoded by further DNA sequences in the sample. The chain carries TRBV29-1 and TRBJ2-5; a weak D match, TRBD1 (6 bases). Germline V gives CDR1 SQVTM, CDR2 ANQGSEA. CDR3 length equals 12 residues. The V end was cut by 4 bases, the J end by 3 bases, with 9 bases between. This CDR3 is CSVVRGKETQYF. In DNA form, the CDR3 reads TGCAGCGTTGTCAGGGGCAAAGAGACCCAGTACTTC.